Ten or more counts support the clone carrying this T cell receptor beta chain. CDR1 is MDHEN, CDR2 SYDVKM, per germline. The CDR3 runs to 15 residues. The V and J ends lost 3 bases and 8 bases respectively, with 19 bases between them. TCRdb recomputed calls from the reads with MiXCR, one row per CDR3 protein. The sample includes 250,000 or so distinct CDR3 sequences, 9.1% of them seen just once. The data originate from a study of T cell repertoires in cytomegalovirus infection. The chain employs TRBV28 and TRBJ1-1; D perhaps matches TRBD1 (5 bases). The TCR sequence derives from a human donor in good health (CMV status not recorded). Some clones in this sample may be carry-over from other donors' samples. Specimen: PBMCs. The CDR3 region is CASSLDPYGAREAFF. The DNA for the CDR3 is TGTGCCAGCAGTTTGGACCCTTACGGGGCCCGCGAAGCTTTCTTT.